This T cell receptor (beta chain) came from a study of CD8 T cells in Susac syndrome. This CDR3 region has 19 residues. V was clipped by 0 bases and J by 5 bases, with 23 bases between them. CDR1 is LGHNA, CDR2 YSLEER, per germline. Study-level findings and limits: Acknowledgment was made by the study that its TCR sequencing and HLA analysis involved a relatively small number of individuals.

With random hexamers, roughly 0.45 to 1 ug RNA was reverse transcribed. By means of immunoSEQ multiplex PCR, TCR beta CDR3 spanning 54 Vbeta and 13 Jbeta underwent amplification. Using its own MiXCR run on the immunoSEQ multiplex PCR reads, TCRdb lists one record per CDR3 protein. Of 160,000 or so distinct CDR3 sequences detected, roughly 94% appear once; the ten largest clones hold roughly 0.099%. As concerns this clonotype: Antigen specificity is unknown.

The sequenced material came from CD4+ T cells from PBMCs. This clonotype was obtained from a human donor with multiple sclerosis. The rearrangement joins TRBV4-3 to TRBJ2-1; perhaps TRBD2 as D (5 bases). The CDR3 nucleotides read TGCGCCAGCAGCCAAGATCTCCTGGACTCACTTGGGGTCCACAATGAGCAGTTCTTC. This gives the protein CASSQDLLDSLGVHNEQFF.